The 30 T cell receptor beta chains below come from one sample, sequenced in a study of vaccination effects on CD4 cells after COVID-19. What these receptors recognize is not known. Viral peptide pools were used in the ViraFEST assay to expand antigen-specific CD4+ T cells, and sequencing came afterward. Isolating CD4+ T cells followed about 10 days of culture. Two-dose BNT162b2 or mRNA-1273 vaccination was given to participants. Repertoires were generated with immunoSEQ multiplex PCR, while TCRdb's copy carries only in-frame clones and drops some. The profile shows approximately 23,000 clones, roughly 70% of them singletons. Sequencing was performed on CD4+ T cells from PBMCs cultured with SARS-CoV-2 spike peptides, taken after COVID-19 vaccination. The receptors shown here come from a human donor who received a COVID-19 vaccine.

The rearrangement joins TRBV29-1 to TRBJ2-7; D is uncertain. Trimming removed 1 base at V and 4 bases at J, with 8 bases between. CDR1 SQVTM and CDR2 ANQGSEA come from the germline V gene. The CDR3 has 12 amino acids. Here the CDR3 reads CSVEVVPYEQYF. The CDR3 bases are TGCAGCGTTGAAGTCGTTCCGTACGAGCAGTACTTC.

The chain is built from TRBV12-5 and TRBJ2-5; the D is unclear. The V end lost 0 bases, the J end lost 5 bases, and 4 bases lay between the germline ends. Germline lookup yields CDR1 LGHNT and CDR2 FRNRAP. The CDR3 is 12 residues long. The CDR3 coding sequence is TGTGCTAGTGGTTTGGTAGAGGAGACCCAGTACTTC. The encoded protein is CASGLVEETQYF.

The chain couples TRBV19 to TRBJ2-7, with 8 nucleotides matching TRBD1. V was clipped by 3 bases and J by 6 bases; unmatched bases: 4. In germline, CDR1 is LNHDA, CDR2 SQIVND (reference sequence). The CDR3 covers 13 residues. The CDR3 DNA sequence: TGTGCCAGTAGTATTAACAGGGGGTCCGAGCAGTACTTC. This gives the protein CASSINRGSEQYF.

This chain links TRBV18 with TRBJ2-3; D unresolved. This CDR3 comprises 15 residues. Germline CDR1 KGHSH, CDR2 LQKENI. Trimming removed 5 bases at V and 0 bases at J, with 12 bases between. CDR3 sequence (DNA): TGTGCCAGCTCAGCGGTACGGGTAAGCACAGATACGCAGTATTTT. Translation: CASSAVRVSTDTQYF.

For the CDR3, the DNA is TGTGCCTGGGGGTCTAATCAGCCCCAGCATTTT. Its protein product is CAWGSNQPQHF. The chain couples TRBV30 to TRBJ1-5; no firm D call. Trimming took 5 bases from V and 4 from J, leaving 6 bases between them. The CDR3 is 11 residues long. Germline V gives CDR1 GTSNPN, CDR2 SVGIG (reference sequence). The full variable domain, with the rest looked up from reference TRBV30 and TRBJ1-5, is SQTIHQWPATLVQPVGSPLSLECTVEGTSNPNLYWYRQAAGRGLQLLFYSVGIGQISSEVPQNLSASRPQDRQFILSSKKLLLSDSGFYLCAWGSNQPQHFGDGTRLSIL.

The chain employs TRBV10-1 and TRBJ1-4, with 7 bases lining up with TRBD1. The CDR3 length is 13 residues. Germline CDR1 is WNHNN and CDR2 is SYGVQD (reference sequence). The J segment lost 8 bases and the V segment lost 5 bases, leaving 5 bases of the junction unmatched. The CDR3 loop reads CASSPGQSEKLFF. The CDR3 nucleotides are TGCGCCAGCAGTCCGGGACAGTCGGAAAAACTGTTTTTT.

V gene TRBV6-4 combines with J gene TRBJ1-1, with D perhaps matching TRBD1 (5 bases). The CDR3 loop spans 15 amino acids. Germline V CDR1 and CDR2: MRHNA, SNTAGT. The ends were cut back, 2 bases at V and 1 base at J, with 11 bases in the middle. The CDR3 here is CASSDGRRGNTEAFF. CDR3 nucleotides: TGTGCCAGCAGTGACGGGCGGAGGGGGAACACTGAAGCTTTCTTT.

The V gene is TRBV6-1, the J gene TRBJ2-1, with a tentative D call TRBD2 (5 bases). The V end was cut by 2 bases, the J end by 1 base, with 9 bases between. The CDR3 extends over 15 amino acids. Germline V gives CDR1 MNHNS, CDR2 SASEGT. This CDR3 reads CASSENEGSYNEQFF. CDR3 nucleotides: TGTGCCAGCAGTGAAAATGAGGGATCCTACAATGAGCAGTTCTTC.

The rearrangement uses TRBV3-1 (or the pseudogene TRBV3-2) and TRBJ2-7; 9 nucleotides align to TRBD1. The V gene's germline CDR1 is LGHDT and CDR2 YNNKEL (reference sequence). Trimming at V came to 3 bases and at J to 6 bases, leaving 9 bases not matched to a gene. The CDR3 loop spans 15 amino acids. CDR3 sequence: CASSQPGTGMTEQYF. CDR3 coding DNA: TGTGCCAGCAGCCAGCCCGGGACAGGGATGACCGAGCAGTACTTC.

J is TRBJ2-5 and V is TRBV6-6, with 9 bases matching TRBD1. Germline V gene sequence: CDR1 MNHNY, CDR2 SVGAGI (reference sequence). Trimming at V came to 2 bases and at J to 1 base, leaving 5 bases not matched to a gene. The CDR3 is made up of 16 amino acids. Written as DNA, the CDR3 is TGTGCCAGCAGTTACGGACAGGGGACCCTCCAAGAGACCCAGTACTTC. Its translation: CASSYGQGTLQETQYF.

V is TRBV6-5 and J is TRBJ2-1, with D tentatively TRBD1 (6 bases). The CDR3 runs to 15 residues. V lost 1 base and J 4 bases, leaving 11 bases between the germline ends. Germline V gene sequence: CDR1 MNHEY, CDR2 SVGAGI. The DNA of the CDR3 is TGTGCCAGCAGTTACTTTGGACAGTCGTACAATGAGCAGTTCTTC. Amino acids: CASSYFGQSYNEQFF.

The chain uses TRBV12-3 or TRBV12-4 and TRBJ2-4; D is unclear. The CDR3 length is 12 residues. V was pared by 6 bases and J by 12 bases, with 15 bases between. The CDR3 sequence is CASSPPQKGQYF. The CDR3 coding sequence is TGTGCCAGCAGCCCCCCCCAAAAGGGTCAGTACTTC.

The rearrangement links TRBV2 to TRBJ2-7, with TRBD2 as a possible D gene (6 bases). The germline gives CDR1 SNHLY, CDR2 FYNNEI. Trimming took off 11 bases at V and 2 bases at J, with 16 bases between the two ends. This CDR3 has 13 residues. CDR3 in DNA: TGTGCCTCTAGGGCCGGGGGACCCTACGAGCAGTACTTC. Translating it yields CASRAGGPYEQYF.

This chain joins TRBV5-1 and TRBJ1-3, with D tentatively TRBD1 (5 bases). The germline CDR1 and CDR2 sequences are SGHRS and YFSETQ. The CDR3 consists of 15 residues. V was cut by 4 bases and J by 0 bases, with 11 bases left in between. The DNA of the CDR3 is TGCGCCAGCAGCCTAGGGACCGGCTCTGGAAACACCATATATTTT. It encodes CASSLGTGSGNTIYF.

This chain joins TRBV10-3 and TRBJ2-7; 9 bases map to TRBD2. Per the germline V gene, CDR1 is ENHRY and CDR2 is SYGVKD. V lost 4 bases and J lost 0; bases outside the gene matches: 13. This CDR3 is built from 18 residues. CDR3 amino acids: CAISARVSGGALSYEQYF. The DNA for the CDR3 is TGTGCCATCAGTGCGCGGGTTAGCGGGGGTGCCCTCTCCTACGAGCAGTACTTC.

This chain uses TRBV12-3 or TRBV12-4 with TRBJ2-5; no firm D call. Trimming removed 2 bases at V and 5 bases at J, with 9 bases between. This CDR3 is 13 amino acids long. The CDR3 reads CASSLKRMETQYF. CDR3 sequence (DNA): TGTGCCAGCAGTTTAAAGAGGATGGAGACCCAGTACTTC.

The CDR3 coding sequence is TGTGCCAGCAGCTTAGCGGAGTACACTGAAGCTTTCTTT. The encoded protein is CASSLAEYTEAFF. The V gene is TRBV11-2, the J gene TRBJ1-1; D uncertain. Germline-derived CDR1 and CDR2 are SGHAT and FQNNGV. CDR3 size: 13 residues. With 1 base removed from V and 3 bases from J, the gap between germline ends came to 6 bases.

V is TRBV2 and J is TRBJ1-6; 9 positions match TRBD1. CDR1 and CDR2 (germline): SNHLY, FYNNEI. The V gene end was trimmed by 4 bases and the J gene end by 10 bases; junction bases not matched to a gene: 5. CDR3 length equals 14 residues. CDR3 in amino acids: CASSGQGQGSPLHF. The DNA for the CDR3 is TGTGCCAGCAGTGGCCAGGGACAGGGATCACCCCTCCACTTT.

The J gene is TRBJ2-6, the V gene TRBV6-4, with no clear D. CDR3 length: 14 amino acids. Germline V lookup: CDR1 MRHNA, CDR2 SNTAGT. With 2 bases removed from V and 4 bases from J, the gap between germline ends came to 6 bases. CDR3 bases: TGTGCCAGCAGTGACAGGGCCGGGGCCAACGTCCTGACTTTC. Protein: CASSDRAGANVLTF.

The chain uses TRBV2 and TRBJ1-1; 9 bases line up with TRBD1. The V and J ends lost 8 bases and 5 bases, in that order; junction bases with no gene match: 6. This CDR3 has 13 amino acids. CDR1 is SNHLY and CDR2 is FYNNEI in the germline V gene. Here the CDR3 DNA reads TGTGCCAGCCAAGGACAGGGGCAAACTGAAGCTTTCTTT. Its protein is CASQGQGQTEAFF. Combining the CDR3 with reference TRBV2 and TRBJ1-1 gives the whole variable domain EPEVTQTPSHQVTQMGQEVILRCVPISNHLYFYWYRQILGQKVEFLVSFYNNEISEKSEIFDDQFSVERPDGSNFTLKIRSTKLEDSAMYFCASQGQGQTEAFFGQGTRLTVV.

This clone turned up a few times. The V call is TRBV15, the J call TRBJ1-1, with 8 bases fitting TRBD1. There are 13 residues in the CDR3. V shed 3 bases, J shed 4 bases, and the junction held 1 base outside the gene matches. Looked up from germline, CDR1 is LNHNV and CDR2 is YYDKDF (reference sequence). The CDR3 DNA reads TGTGCCACCAGCAGTACAGGGGGCACTGAAGCTTTCTTT. Residues: CATSSTGGTEAFF.

The chain employs TRBV6-1 and TRBJ1-5; D might be TRBD1 (5 bases). Germline-derived CDR1 and CDR2 are MNHNS and SASEGT. This CDR3 region has 12 residues. Trimming shortened V by 2 bases and J by 10 bases, and 9 bases separated the two germline ends. CDR3 loop: CASSERGYPQHF. The CDR3 DNA sequence: TGTGCCAGCAGTGAAAGGGGCTACCCCCAGCATTTT.

Only one count was recorded for this clone. The same CDR3 arises from other DNA sequences in this sample as well. The chain combines TRBV4-1 with TRBJ1-1; TRBD1 matches at 9 bases. This CDR3 is 15 amino acids long. Germline V gene sequence: CDR1 MGHRA, CDR2 YSYEKL. J was trimmed by 4 bases and V by 2 bases; bases with no gene match: 5. In nucleotides, the CDR3 is TGCGCCAGCAGCCAATCAGGACAGGGGAGCACTGAAGCTTTCTTT. Amino acid sequence: CASSQSGQGSTEAFF.

The chain employs TRBV19 and TRBJ1-2; TRBD1 is a possible D gene (5 bases). This CDR3 spans 14 amino acids. The germline gives CDR1 LNHDA, CDR2 SQIVND (reference sequence). V dropped 6 bases and J dropped 3 bases, with 14 bases sitting between them. CDR3 protein: CASRRPGGDYGYTF. The CDR3 region has the DNA TGTGCCAGTAGGCGGCCAGGAGGGGACTATGGCTACACCTTC. Full variable domain (remainder filled in from reference TRBV19 and TRBJ1-2): DGGITQSPKYLFRKEGQNVTLSCEQNLNHDAMYWYRQDPGQGLRLIYYSQIVNDFQKGDIAEGYSVSREKKESFPLTVTSAQKNPTAFYLCASRRPGGDYGYTFGSGTRLTVV.

This clone turned up a few times. This chain uses TRBV6-5 with TRBJ1-5; 7 bases are a match to TRBD1. Trimming at V came to 4 bases and at J to 7 bases, leaving 10 bases not matched to a gene. Germline lookup yields CDR1 MNHEY and CDR2 SVGAGI. This CDR3 has 15 residues. The CDR3 here is CASSSYGQVRQPQHF. In DNA form, the CDR3 reads TGTGCCAGCAGTTCCTACGGACAGGTCCGGCAGCCCCAGCATTTT.

The J gene is TRBJ1-6, the V gene TRBV10-3; 11 bases align to TRBD1. CDR3 size: 18 residues. Losses at the gene ends were 0 bases for V and 8 bases for J; bases not matched to a gene: 9. Germline values: CDR1 ENHRY, CDR2 SYGVKD. CDR3 in amino acids: CAISESKTGQGVYSPLHF. CDR3 nucleotide sequence: TGTGCCATCAGTGAGTCCAAAACGGGACAGGGGGTTTATTCACCCCTCCACTTT.

By share of the sample, this clone is medium-sized. The chain combines TRBV4-1 with TRBJ1-3, with a weak D call TRBD1 (5 bases). V lost 4 bases and J lost 5, with 15 bases in between. Germline CDR1 and CDR2: MGHRA and YSYEKL. CDR3 length equals 15 residues. CDR3 DNA: TGCGCCAGCAGCCCCGACCGGGACCCTAGAAACACCATATATTTT. Its protein product is CASSPDRDPRNTIYF.

The chain recombines TRBV5-6 with TRBJ2-5, with D perhaps TRBD2 (5 bases). Trimming removed 2 bases from V and 4 bases from J, with 6 bases in between. Germline CDR1 reads SGHDT; CDR2 reads YYEEEE. The CDR3 runs 12 residues. The CDR3 DNA reads as TGTGCCAGCAGCTTAGGGAGAGAGACCCAGTACTTC. Translation: CASSLGRETQYF.

The chain employs TRBV5-1 and TRBJ2-7; the match to TRBD2 covers 8 bases. This CDR3 has 18 residues. J was trimmed by 0 bases and V by 4 bases; bases with no gene match: 15. CDR1 and CDR2 (germline): SGHRS, YFSETQ. CDR3 protein: CASSHRLASPDTSYEQYF. The CDR3 DNA is TGCGCCAGCAGCCATAGACTAGCGTCTCCCGACACCTCCTACGAGCAGTACTTC. The full variable domain, its missing parts supplied by reference TRBV5-1 and TRBJ2-7, is KAGVTQTPRYLIKTRGQQVTLSCSPISGHRSVSWYQQTPGQGLQFLFEYFSETQRNKGNFPGRFSGRQFSNSRSEMNVSTLELGDSALYLCASSHRLASPDTSYEQYFGPGTRLTVT.

This chain joins TRBV7-2 and TRBJ1-2, with D unresolved. V was cut by 2 bases and J by 5 bases, with 21 bases left in between. Germline CDR1 SGHTA, CDR2 FQGNSA. The CDR3 consists of 17 residues. CDR3 sequence: CASSLTRPAAIPYGYTF. The DNA for the CDR3 is TGTGCCAGCAGCTTAACCCGTCCGGCAGCCATCCCTTATGGCTACACCTTC.